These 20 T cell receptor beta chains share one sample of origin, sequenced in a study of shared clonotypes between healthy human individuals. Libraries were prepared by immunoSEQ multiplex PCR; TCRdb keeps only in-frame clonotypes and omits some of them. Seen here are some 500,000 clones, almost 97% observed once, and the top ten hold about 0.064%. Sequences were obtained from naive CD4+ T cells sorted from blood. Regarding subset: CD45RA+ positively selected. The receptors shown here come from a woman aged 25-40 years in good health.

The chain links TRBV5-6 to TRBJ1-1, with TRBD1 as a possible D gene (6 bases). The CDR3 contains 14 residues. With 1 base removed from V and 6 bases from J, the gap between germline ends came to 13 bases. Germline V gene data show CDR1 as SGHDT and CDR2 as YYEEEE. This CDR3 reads CASSLTGIISEAFF. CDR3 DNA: TGTGCCAGCAGCTTGACAGGGATTATCTCTGAAGCTTTCTTT.

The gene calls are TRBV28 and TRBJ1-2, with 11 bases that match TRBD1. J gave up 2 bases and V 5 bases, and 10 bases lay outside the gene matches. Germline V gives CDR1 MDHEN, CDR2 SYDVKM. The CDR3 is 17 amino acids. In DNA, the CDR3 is TGTGCCAGCAGTGTAGCGGGGACAGGGGGAGGGAACTATGGCTACACCTTC. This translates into CASSVAGTGGGNYGYTF.

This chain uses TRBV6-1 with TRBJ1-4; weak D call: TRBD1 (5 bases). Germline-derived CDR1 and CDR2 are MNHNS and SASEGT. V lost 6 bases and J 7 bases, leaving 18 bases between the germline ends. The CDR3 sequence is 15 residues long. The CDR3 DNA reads TGTGCCAGCAGCCCCTTACAGGACGGGGGTGAAAAACTGTTTTTT. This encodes CASSPLQDGGEKLFF.

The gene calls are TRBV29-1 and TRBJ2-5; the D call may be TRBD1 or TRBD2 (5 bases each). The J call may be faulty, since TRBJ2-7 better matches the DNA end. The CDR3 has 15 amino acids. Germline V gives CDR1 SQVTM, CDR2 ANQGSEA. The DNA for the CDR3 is TGCAGCGCCATAACGTACGGGACGGCAACCTACGAGCAGTACTTC. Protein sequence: CSAITYGTATYEQYF.

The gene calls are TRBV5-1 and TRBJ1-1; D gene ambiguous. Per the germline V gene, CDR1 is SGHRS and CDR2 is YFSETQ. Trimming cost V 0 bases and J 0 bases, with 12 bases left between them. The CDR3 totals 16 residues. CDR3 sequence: CASSLGNSDMNTEAFF. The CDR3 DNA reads TGCGCCAGCAGCTTGGGGAACAGCGACATGAACACTGAAGCTTTCTTT.

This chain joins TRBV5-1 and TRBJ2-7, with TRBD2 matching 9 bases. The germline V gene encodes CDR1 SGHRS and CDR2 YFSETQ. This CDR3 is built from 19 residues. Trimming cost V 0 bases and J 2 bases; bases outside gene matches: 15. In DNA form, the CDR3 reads TGCGCCAGCAGCTTGGCCCTCGCGGGAGGGATTATTCATACCTACGAGCAGTACTTC. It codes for CASSLALAGGIIHTYEQYF.

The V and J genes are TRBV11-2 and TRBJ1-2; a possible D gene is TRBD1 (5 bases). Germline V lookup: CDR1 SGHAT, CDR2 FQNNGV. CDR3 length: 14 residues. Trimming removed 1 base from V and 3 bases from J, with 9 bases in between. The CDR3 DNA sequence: TGTGCCAGCAGCTTAGCTGGGACGGACTATGGCTACACCTTC. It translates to CASSLAGTDYGYTF.

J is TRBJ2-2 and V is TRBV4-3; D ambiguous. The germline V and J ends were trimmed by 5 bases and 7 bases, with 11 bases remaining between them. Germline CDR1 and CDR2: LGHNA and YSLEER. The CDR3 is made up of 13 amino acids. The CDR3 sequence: CASSSHLYGELFF. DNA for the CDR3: TGCGCCAGCAGCTCACACCTTTACGGGGAGCTGTTTTTT.

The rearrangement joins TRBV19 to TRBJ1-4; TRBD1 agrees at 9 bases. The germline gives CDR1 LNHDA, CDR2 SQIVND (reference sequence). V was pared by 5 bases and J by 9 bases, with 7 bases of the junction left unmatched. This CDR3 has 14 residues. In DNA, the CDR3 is TGTGCCAGTAGTTCAACAGGGGGCGCGAAAAAACTGTTTTTT. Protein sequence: CASSSTGGAKKLFF. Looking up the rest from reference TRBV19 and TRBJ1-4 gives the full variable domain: DGGITQSPKYLFRKEGQNVTLSCEQNLNHDAMYWYRQDPGQGLRLIYYSQIVNDFQKGDIAEGYSVSREKKESFPLTVTSAQKNPTAFYLCASSSTGGAKKLFFGSGTQLSVL.

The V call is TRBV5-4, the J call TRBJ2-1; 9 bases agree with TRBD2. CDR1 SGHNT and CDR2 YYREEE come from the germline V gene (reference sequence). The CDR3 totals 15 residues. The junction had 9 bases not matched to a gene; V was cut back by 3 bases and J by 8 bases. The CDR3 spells CASSWSSGIAHEQFF. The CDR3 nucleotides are TGTGCCAGCAGCTGGTCTAGCGGGATTGCCCATGAGCAGTTCTTC.

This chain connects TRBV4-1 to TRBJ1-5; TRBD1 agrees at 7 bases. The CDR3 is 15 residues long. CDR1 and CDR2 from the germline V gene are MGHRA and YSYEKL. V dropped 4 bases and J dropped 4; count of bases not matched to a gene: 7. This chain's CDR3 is CASSLTGQQNQPQHF. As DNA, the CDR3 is TGCGCCAGCAGCCTCACGGGACAGCAAAATCAGCCCCAGCATTTT.

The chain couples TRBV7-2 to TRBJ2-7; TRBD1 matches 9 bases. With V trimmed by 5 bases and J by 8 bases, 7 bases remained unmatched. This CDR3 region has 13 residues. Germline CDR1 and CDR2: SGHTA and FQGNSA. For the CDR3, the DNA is TGTGCCAGCAGCGAAAACAGGGGGCTCCAGCAGTACTTC. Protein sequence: CASSENRGLQQYF.

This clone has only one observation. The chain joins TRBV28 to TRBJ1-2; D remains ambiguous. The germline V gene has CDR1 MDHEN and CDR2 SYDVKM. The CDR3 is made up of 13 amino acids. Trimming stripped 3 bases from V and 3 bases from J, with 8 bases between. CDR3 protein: CASSFIEDYGYTF. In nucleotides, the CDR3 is TGTGCCAGCAGTTTTATAGAGGACTATGGCTACACCTTC.

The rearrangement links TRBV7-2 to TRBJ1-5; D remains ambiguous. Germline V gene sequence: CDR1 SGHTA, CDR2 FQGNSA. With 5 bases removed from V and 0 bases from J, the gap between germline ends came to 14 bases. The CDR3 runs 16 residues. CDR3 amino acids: CASSPVPAYSNQPQHF. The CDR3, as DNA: TGTGCCAGCAGCCCCGTCCCAGCGTATAGCAATCAGCCCCAGCATTTT.

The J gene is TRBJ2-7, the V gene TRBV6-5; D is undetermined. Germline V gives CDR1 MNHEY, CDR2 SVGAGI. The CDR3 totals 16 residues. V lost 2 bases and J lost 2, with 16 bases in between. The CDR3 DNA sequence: TGTGCCAGCAGTTACCCGATGGGTGAGACGACCTACGAGCAGTACTTC. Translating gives CASSYPMGETTYEQYF.

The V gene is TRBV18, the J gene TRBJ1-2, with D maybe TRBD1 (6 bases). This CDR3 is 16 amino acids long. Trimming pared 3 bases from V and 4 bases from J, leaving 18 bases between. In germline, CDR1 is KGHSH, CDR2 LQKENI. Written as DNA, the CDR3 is TGTGCCAGCTCACCGAGCGGGACAACCGTTCCCTATGGCTACACCTTC. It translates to CASSPSGTTVPYGYTF.

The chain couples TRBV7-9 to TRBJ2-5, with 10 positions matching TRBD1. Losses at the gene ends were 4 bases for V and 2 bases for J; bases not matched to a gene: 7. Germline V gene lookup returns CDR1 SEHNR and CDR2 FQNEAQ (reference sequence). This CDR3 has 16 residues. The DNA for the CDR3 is TGTGCCAGCAGCTCGACCGGGACAGGGGTACAAGAGACCCAGTACTTC. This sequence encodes CASSSTGTGVQETQYF. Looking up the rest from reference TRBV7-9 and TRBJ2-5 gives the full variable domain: DTGVSQNPRHKITKRGQNVTFRCDPISEHNRLYWYRQTLGQGPEFLTYFQNEAQLEKSRLLSDRFSAERPKGSFSTLEIQRTEQGDSAMYLCASSSTGTGVQETQYFGPGTRLLVL.

The CDR3 sequence is CSGVLGNEQFF. The CDR3 nucleotides read TGCAGCGGGGTATTGGGTAATGAGCAGTTCTTC. The gene calls are TRBV29-1 and TRBJ2-1; D gene unclear. Per the germline V gene, CDR1 is SQVTM and CDR2 is ANQGSEA. This CDR3 is 11 amino acids long. V lost 7 bases to trimming and J lost 7 bases, with 11 bases between them.

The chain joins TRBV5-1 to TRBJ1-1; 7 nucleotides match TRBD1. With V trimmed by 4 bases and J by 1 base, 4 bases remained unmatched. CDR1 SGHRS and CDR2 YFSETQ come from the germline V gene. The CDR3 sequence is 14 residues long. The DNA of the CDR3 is TGCGCCAGCAGCATTAGACAGGGGAACACTGAAGCTTTCTTT. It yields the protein CASSIRQGNTEAFF.

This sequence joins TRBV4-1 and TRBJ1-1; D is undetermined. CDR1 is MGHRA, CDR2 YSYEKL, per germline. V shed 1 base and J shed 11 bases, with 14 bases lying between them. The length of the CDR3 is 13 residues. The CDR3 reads CASSQASLQLAFF. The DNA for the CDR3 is TGCGCCAGCAGCCAAGCTTCGCTACAGCTTGCTTTCTTT.